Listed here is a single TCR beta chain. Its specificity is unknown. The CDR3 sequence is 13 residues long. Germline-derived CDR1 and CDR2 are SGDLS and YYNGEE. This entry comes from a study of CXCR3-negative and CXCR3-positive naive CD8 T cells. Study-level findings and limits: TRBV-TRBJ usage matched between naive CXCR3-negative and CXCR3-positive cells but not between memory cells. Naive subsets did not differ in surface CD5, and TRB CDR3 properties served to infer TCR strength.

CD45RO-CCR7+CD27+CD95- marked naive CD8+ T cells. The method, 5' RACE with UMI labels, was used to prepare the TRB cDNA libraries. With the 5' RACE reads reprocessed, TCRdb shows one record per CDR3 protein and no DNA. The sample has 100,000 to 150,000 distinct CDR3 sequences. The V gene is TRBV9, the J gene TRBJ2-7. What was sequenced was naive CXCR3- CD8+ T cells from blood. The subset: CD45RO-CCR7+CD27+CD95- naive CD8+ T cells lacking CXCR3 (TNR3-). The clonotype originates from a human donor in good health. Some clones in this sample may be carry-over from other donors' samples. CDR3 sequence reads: CASSVDPTYEQYF. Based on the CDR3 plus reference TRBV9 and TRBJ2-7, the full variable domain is DSGVTQTPKHLITATGQRVTLRCSPRSGDLSVYWYQQSLDQGLQFLIQYYNGEERAKGNILERFSAQQFPDLHSELNLSSLELGDSALYFCASSVDPTYEQYFGPGTRLTVT.